This TCR beta chain was profiled in a study of OX40 agonist ivuxolimab in advanced cancers. Study information: It was ivuxolimab, an agonistic anti-OX40 (CD134) antibody, that patients were treated with. Every patient in dose escalation had hepatocellular carcinoma, melanoma, renal cell or head and neck cancer. Study-wide results and caveats: CD8+ T cells averaged more expanded clones than CD4+.

TCRdb's table, derived via immunoSEQ multiplex PCR, lists solely in-frame clones and lacks some. The sample shows around 40,000 clones, about 85% of them seen only once. Concerning this clone itself: Its target is unknown.

Trimming at V came to 6 bases and at J to 4 bases, leaving 5 bases not matched to a gene. This CDR3 has 14 residues. Germline CDR1 and CDR2: MNHEY and SMNVEV (reference sequence). Sequences were derived from CD4+ or CD8+ T cells sorted from blood, sampled in a trial of the OX40 agonist ivuxolimab. The J gene is TRBJ2-5, the V gene TRBV27, with 10 positions matching TRBD2. This sequence was found in an adult with an advanced solid tumor such as melanoma, head and neck, liver or kidney cancer. Here the CDR3 DNA reads TGTGCCAGCAGGGCTAGCGGGAGCCCAGAGACCCAGTACTTC. This translates into CASRASGSPETQYF.